The 10 T cell receptor beta chains below were found in one sample sequenced in a study of T-cell reconstitution after alpha-beta-depleted transplantation in children. For TCRbeta, the library was prepared with unique molecular identifiers. TCRdb independently ran MiXCR on the PCR reads; one entry per CDR3 protein. Here the sample spans about 300,000 distinct CDR3 sequences, roughly 9.1% being singletons. The material sequenced was PBMCs, taken before TCRalphabeta/CD19-depleted stem cell transplant. These receptors all stem from a boy in the first two years of life with acute myeloid leukemia, due to receive a stem cell transplant.

Many counts were recorded for this clonotype. The chain employs TRBV2 and TRBJ1-1; D is perhaps TRBD1 (6 bases). The CDR3 is made up of 14 amino acids. The V gene lost 3 bases and the J gene lost 4 bases, with 12 bases spanning the gap. Germline values: CDR1 SNHLY, CDR2 FYNNEI. The chain's CDR3 is CASSDRRGGTEAFF. The CDR3 DNA reads as TGTGCCAGCAGTGATCGGAGGGGGGGCACTGAAGCTTTCTTT.

This clonotype was seen only a few times. The chain joins TRBV7-6 to TRBJ2-3; D is unresolved. Trimming cost V 1 base and J 3 bases, with 20 bases left between them. The length of the CDR3 is 18 residues. Germline V CDR1 and CDR2: SGHVS, FNYEAQ. CDR3 sequence (DNA): TGTGCCAGCAGCTTAGTCCCGTTAACCCCGGTCAGAACAGATACGCAGTATTTT. The encoded protein is CASSLVPLTPVRTDTQYF.

The sample holds many counts of this clonotype. The V call is TRBV9, the J call TRBJ2-3, with D possibly matching TRBD2 (6 bases). CDR1 and CDR2 (germline): SGDLS, YYNGEE. This CDR3 comprises 19 residues. Trimming took off 0 bases at V and 0 bases at J, with 20 bases between the two ends. Here the CDR3 DNA reads TGTGCCAGCAGCGTAGGCATCGGGAGAGGTTTTACTAGCACAGATACGCAGTATTTT. This translates into CASSVGIGRGFTSTDTQYF.

This clonotype was seen many times. V usage is TRBV5-1 and J usage is TRBJ1-1; 8 nucleotides agree with TRBD1. Trimming removed 5 bases from V and 4 bases from J; junction bases left unmatched: 4. This CDR3 is built from 13 residues. Germline V lookup: CDR1 SGHRS, CDR2 YFSETQ. CDR3 sequence (DNA): TGCGCCAGCAGGGGCGGACAGGGCACTGAAGCTTTCTTT. Its translation: CASRGGQGTEAFF. Full variable domain (rest looked up from reference TRBV5-1 and TRBJ1-1): KAGVTQTPRYLIKTRGQQVTLSCSPISGHRSVSWYQQTPGQGLQFLFEYFSETQRNKGNFPGRFSGRQFSNSRSEMNVSTLELGDSALYLCASRGGQGTEAFFGQGTRLTVV.

In its sample, this clonotype was seen a few times. The rearrangement uses TRBV7-9 and TRBJ2-6, with 8 bases aligning to TRBD1. Unmatched junction bases numbered 9, after V lost 8 bases and J lost 0 bases. This CDR3 contains 17 residues. Germline loops: CDR1 SEHNR, CDR2 FQNEAQ (reference sequence). The CDR3 reads CASGAGTGPSGANVLTF. For the CDR3, the DNA is TGTGCCAGCGGTGCCGGGACAGGCCCCTCTGGGGCCAACGTCCTGACTTTC.

The sample holds many counts of this clonotype. V is TRBV2 and J is TRBJ1-1; D remains ambiguous. Germline V CDR1 and CDR2: SNHLY, FYNNEI. Between the trimmed V and J ends, which lost 6 bases and 5 bases, there was a span of 13 bases. This CDR3 is 13 amino acids long. In DNA form, the CDR3 reads TGTGCCAGCAGGTCAGGCTCAAGGACTGAAGCTTTCTTT. This sequence encodes CASRSGSRTEAFF.

This clonotype was detected ten times or more. The V call is TRBV2, the J call TRBJ2-4; D gene unclear. CDR1 SNHLY and CDR2 FYNNEI come from the germline V gene. The CDR3 is 16 amino acids. Deletions cut 8 bases from V and 0 bases from J, with 17 bases between. Here the CDR3 reads CASDTQVTLAKNIQYF. DNA for the CDR3: TGTGCCAGCGATACCCAGGTCACACTAGCCAAAAACATTCAGTACTTC.

This clonotype was picked up many times. V is TRBV11-2 and J is TRBJ2-7, with 12 bases identical to TRBD2. CDR1 and CDR2 from the germline V gene are SGHAT and FQNNGV. The CDR3 runs to 15 residues. The V gene end was trimmed by 4 bases and the J gene end by 3 bases; junction bases not matched to a gene: 4. The CDR3 loop is CASSSRLAGDYEQYF. The CDR3 bases are TGTGCCAGCAGCTCAAGACTAGCGGGAGACTACGAGCAGTACTTC.

The DNA for the CDR3 is TGTGCCAGCAGCCCGGGACTAGCAAACATTCAGTACTTC. This encodes CASSPGLANIQYF. V usage is TRBV7-3 and J usage is TRBJ2-4; 9 bases align to TRBD2. Per the germline V gene, CDR1 is SGHTA and CDR2 is FQGTGA. The CDR3 spans 13 residues. V was clipped by 5 bases and J by 6 bases; unmatched bases: 2.

Ten or more counts support this clonotype. The rearrangement links TRBV7-9 to TRBJ2-5; D uncertain. The CDR3 loop spans 14 amino acids. Germline-derived CDR1 and CDR2 are SEHNR and FQNEAQ (reference sequence). V lost 1 base to trimming and J lost 4 bases, with 10 bases between them. The CDR3 here is CASSLDQVGETQYF. CDR3 in DNA: TGTGCCAGCAGCTTAGATCAGGTCGGAGAGACCCAGTACTTC.